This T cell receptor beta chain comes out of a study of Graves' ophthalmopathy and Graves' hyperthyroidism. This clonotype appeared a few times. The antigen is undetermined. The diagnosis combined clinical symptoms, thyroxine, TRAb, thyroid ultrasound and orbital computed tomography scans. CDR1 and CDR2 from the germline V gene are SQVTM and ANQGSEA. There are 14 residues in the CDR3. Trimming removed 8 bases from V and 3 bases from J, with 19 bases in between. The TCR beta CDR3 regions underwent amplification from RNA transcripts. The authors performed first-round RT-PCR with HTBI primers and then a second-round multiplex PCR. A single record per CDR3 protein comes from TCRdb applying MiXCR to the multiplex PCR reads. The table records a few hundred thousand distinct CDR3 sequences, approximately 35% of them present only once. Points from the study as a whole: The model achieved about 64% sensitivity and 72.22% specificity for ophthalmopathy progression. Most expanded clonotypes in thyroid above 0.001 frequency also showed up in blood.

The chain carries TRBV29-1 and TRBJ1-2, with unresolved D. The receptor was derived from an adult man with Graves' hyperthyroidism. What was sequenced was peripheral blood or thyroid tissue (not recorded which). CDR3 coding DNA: TGCAGCATAAGGAGGGCGGGCTTCGACTATGGCTACACCTTC. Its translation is CSIRRAGFDYGYTF.